The rows below give T cell receptor beta chains drawn from one sample of a study of shared T cell receptors in the human thymus. Using immunoSEQ multiplex PCR, the repertoire was profiled, and TCRdb retains in-frame clones only, with some absent. The sample shows hundreds of thousands of clones, around 85% of them seen only once. Separately, the same data were catalogued under a study of human thymus T cells.

Sample: thymocytes. All receptors come from a girl under three years old with a congenital heart defect. Both conserved end residues are part of each CDR3. Fields, in order: V gene, clone size, CDR3 length, D gene, J gene, CDR3 protein, CDR3 DNA. D genes are given only for firm matches. Where a row states a size, it is once, few, many or the class of an expanded clone; other rows omit it.

TRBV4-1	-	16	-	TRBJ1-5	CASSQDSEGWDQPQHF	TGCGCCAGCAGCCAAGATTCCGAGGGATGGGATCAGCCCCAGCATTTT
TRBV27	-	16	-	TRBJ1-2	CASSLSIRGTNYGYTF	TGTGCCAGCAGTTTAAGTATCAGGGGCACAAACTATGGCTACACCTTC
TRBV27	-	15	-	TRBJ1-3	CASSPLGGAGNTIYF	TGTGCCAGCAGTCCCCTCGGGGGAGCTGGAAACACCATATATTTT
TRBV6-4	-	15	TRBD1	TRBJ1-2	CASSDSRTGSYGYTF	TGTGCCAGCAGTGACTCCCGGACAGGCTCCTATGGCTACACCTTC
TRBV27	-	15	TRBD1	TRBJ2-7	CASGYPDRGIREQYF	TGTGCCAGCGGTTATCCGGACAGGGGTATACGCGAGCAGTACTTC
TRBV7-6	-	14	TRBD1	TRBJ1-2	CASSPTGVDYGYTF	TGTGCCAGCAGCCCGACAGGGGTTGACTATGGCTACACCTTC
TRBV5-1	-	14	-	TRBJ2-7	CASSLAGQGHEQYF	TGCGCCAGCAGCTTGGCCGGGCAGGGCCACGAGCAGTACTTC
TRBV7-9	-	17	TRBD1	TRBJ1-4	CASSLGTGHRGNEKLFF	TGTGCCAGCAGCTTAGGGACAGGCCATCGGGGTAATGAAAAACTGTTTTTT
TRBV7-9	few	17	-	TRBJ1-2	CASSLTSGGGLFYGYTF	TGTGCCAGCAGCTTAACCAGCGGGGGAGGCCTATTTTATGGCTACACCTTC
TRBV29-1	-	12	TRBD2	TRBJ2-5	CSVTSGQETQYF	TGCAGCGTTACTAGCGGCCAAGAGACCCAGTACTTC
TRBV7-6	-	18	-	TRBJ1-6	CASSGAQGQSSYNSPLHF	TGTGCCAGCAGCGGCGCCCAGGGGCAAAGCTCCTATAATTCCCCCCTCCACTTT
TRBV27	-	15	TRBD1	TRBJ2-1	CASNPGQLDLNEQFF	TGTGCCAGCAACCCGGGACAGCTAGACCTCAATGAGCAGTTCTTC
TRBV2	-	15	TRBD2	TRBJ2-5	CASRNPGLPLETQYF	TGTGCCAGCAGAAACCCGGGACTACCCCTTGAGACCCAGTACTTC
TRBV9	few	16	TRBD1	TRBJ1-2	CASSVGDRDQDYGYTF	TGTGCCAGCAGCGTAGGGGACAGGGACCAAGACTATGGCTACACCTTC
TRBV28	once	17	-	TRBJ1-4	CASSLALLSRESEKLFF	TGTGCCAGCAGTTTAGCGCTCTTATCCCGGGAGTCTGAAAAACTGTTTTTT